These T cell receptor beta chains were read from a single sample in a study of blood T cell repertoires in COVID-19. Using immunoSEQ multiplex PCR, the repertoire was profiled, and TCRdb retains in-frame clones only, with some absent. The data hold roughly 150,000 clones, with roughly 90% observed a single time. Material: peripheral blood. Every receptor here comes from a man aged 55-75 years with acute or convalescent COVID-19. The CDR3 runs from the conserved cysteine through the conserved F or W. Fields, in order: J gene, V gene, D gene, CDR3 protein. A D gene is named only where the DNA matches it firmly.

TRBJ1-5	TRBV19	TRBD1	CASTGTGGHQPQHF
TRBJ2-1	TRBV5-1	.	CASGAQGPPNEQFF
TRBJ2-1	TRBV4-3	.	CASSREGWEEQFF
TRBJ2-5	TRBV5-1	TRBD2	CASSRLAGLQETQYF
TRBJ1-2	TRBV7-2	.	CASSLGGTGSHGYTF
TRBJ1-4	TRBV3-1/TRBV3-2	TRBD1	CASSQDPGTGSSKLFF
TRBJ2-3	TRBV4-3	.	CASSGRPVSGTADTQYF
TRBJ2-3	TRBV4-1	TRBD2	CASSQVPSGRSDTQYF
TRBJ1-2	TRBV3-1/TRBV3-2	.	CASSQGGSANYGYTF
TRBJ1-1	TRBV6-5	.	CASSYQSPLTGTEAFF
TRBJ1-1	TRBV18	TRBD1	CASSSSIGTGEAFF
TRBJ1-1	TRBV10-1	.	CASSGYFGEGRPEAFF
TRBJ1-2	TRBV7-9	TRBD1	CASGTGNYGYTF
TRBJ1-1	TRBV6-2/TRBV6-3	.	CASSRLTNTEAFF
TRBJ2-3	TRBV5-8	.	CASSPLRAGATDTQYF
TRBJ2-2	TRBV28	TRBD2	CASSLVQGLGGDTGELFF
TRBJ1-3	TRBV5-1	.	CASSPSARDVYSSGNTIYF
TRBJ2-1	TRBV25-1	TRBD2	CASSPGLAGYNEQFF
TRBJ2-7	TRBV7-9	TRBD1	CASSSGTGLLYEQYF
TRBJ2-3	TRBV7-9	.	CASSSLPTASTDTQYF
TRBJ2-3	TRBV2	TRBD2	CASSVGTRGGTQYF
TRBJ2-3	TRBV5-4	TRBD2	CASSLMAGGSVDTQYF
TRBJ1-1	TRBV19	.	CASKLQVTEAFF
TRBJ1-6	TRBV25-1	.	CASSPPARNSPLHF
TRBJ1-1	TRBV24-1	.	CATSDSRRGFSTEAFF
TRBJ1-2	TRBV11-2	TRBD1	CASSLNRGENGYTF
TRBJ1-4	TRBV19	.	CASSIRETRGEKLFF
TRBJ1-5	TRBV19	.	CASSIAGNQPQHF
TRBJ1-3	TRBV9	.	CASSVVGGSSSGNTIYF
TRBJ2-7	TRBV4-2	TRBD2	CASSPGLADTYEQYF
TRBJ1-2	TRBV2	.	CASSDDPGYGYTF